The present T cell receptor (beta chain) was sequenced within a study of OX40 agonist ivuxolimab in advanced cancers. Study details: The dose-escalation cohort had hepatocellular carcinoma, melanoma, renal cell or head and neck cancer. Prior anti-PD-1, anti-PD-L1 or anti-CTLA-4 therapy was allowed; around 40% had some.

Looked up from germline, CDR1 is SGHAT and CDR2 is FQNNGV. V lost 1 base, J lost 4 bases, and 3 bases stayed unmatched. CDR3 length: 15 amino acids. This clone was picked up one time. Its antigen is currently unknown. Broader study findings: The specificity for antigen of the expanded peripheral T cells was not determined.

Assay: immunoSEQ multiplex PCR; the TCRdb copy retains only in-frame clones and omits some. The table shows about 10,000 clones, with less than 80% occurring only once. This material consisted of CD4+ or CD8+ T cells sorted from blood, taken in a trial of the OX40 agonist ivuxolimab. This clonotype was obtained from an adult with an advanced solid tumor such as melanoma, head and neck, liver or kidney cancer. This sequence joins TRBV11-2 and TRBJ2-1; 8 positions agree with TRBD2. This CDR3 reads CASSLASGGYNEQFF. CDR3 sequence (DNA): TGTGCCAGCAGCTTAGCCAGCGGGGGATACAATGAGCAGTTCTTC.